The T cell receptor beta chain described here comes from a study of low-dose radiotherapy and immunotherapy resistance in tumors. Background on the study: Cohort 1 patients were irradiated with 0.5 Gy fractions every 2 weeks to 6.5 Gy total. The regimen for patients comprised intravenous nivolumab 240 mg every two weeks plus intravenous ipilimumab 1 mg/kg every six weeks.

CDR1 and CDR2 (germline): SGHTA, FQGNSA. V dropped 5 bases and J dropped 3 bases, with 16 bases sitting between them. This CDR3 contains 16 residues. Time point indicated: before trial treatment. Donors received nivolumab, ipilimumab, aspirin, low-dose cyclophosphamide and low-dose radiotherapy. Primers used for first-strand cDNA, a TRAV- and TRBV-specific set, covered both alpha and beta chains. PCR amplification of the TCRs was performed with Phusion for approximately 20 PCR cycles, and it relied on a constant-region primer together with a V-primer adapter. Following isolation, mRNA was amplified via in vitro transcription. TCRdb re-called the reads with MiXCR, one entry per CDR3 protein. The table has nearly 95,000 distinct CDR3 sequences, 9.4% seen once; the top ten hold around 1%. This clonotype was seen repeatedly, ten times or more.

This TCR derives from a male donor with prostate cancer. The input for sequencing was PBMCs, taken before treatment. This chain uses TRBV7-2 with TRBJ2-2; tentatively, D is TRBD1 or TRBD2 (5 bases each). Written as DNA, the CDR3 is TGTGCCAGCAGCCCTCGCAGGGACCCCCACACCGGGGAGCTGTTTTTT. Translation: CASSPRRDPHTGELFF.